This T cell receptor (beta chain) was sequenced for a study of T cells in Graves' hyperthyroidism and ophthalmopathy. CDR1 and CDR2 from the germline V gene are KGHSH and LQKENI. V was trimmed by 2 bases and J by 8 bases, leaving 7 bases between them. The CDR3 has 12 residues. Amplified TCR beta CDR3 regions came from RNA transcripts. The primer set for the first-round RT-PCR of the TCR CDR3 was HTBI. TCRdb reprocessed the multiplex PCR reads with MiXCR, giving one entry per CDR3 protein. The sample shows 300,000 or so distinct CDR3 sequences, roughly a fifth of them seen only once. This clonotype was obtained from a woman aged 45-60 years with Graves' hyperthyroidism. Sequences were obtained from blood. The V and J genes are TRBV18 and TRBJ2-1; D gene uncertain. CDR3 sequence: CASSPAWDEQFF. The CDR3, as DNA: TGTGCCAGCTCACCAGCGTGGGATGAGCAGTTCTTC.